The T cell receptor beta chain described here comes from a study of cytomegalovirus exposure and HLA in healthy donors. The study's findings and limits: Subsequent analysis showed first-cohort TCR clusters tending to co-occur in more than 90 validation repertoires. A few chains linked to CMV were shown in vitro to be specific for CMV antigens. Cytomegalovirus-associated status was assigned to roughly 160 TCR beta chains.

Comment on this clone: Its target is not known.

CDR1 and CDR2 (germline): MDHEN, SYDVKM. Trimming took off 3 bases at V and 4 bases at J, with 9 bases between the two ends. The CDR3 is made up of 13 amino acids. Profiling relied on immunoSEQ multiplex PCR, and the TCRdb table lists in-frame clones only, not all of them. The sample holds more than 60,000 clones; 95% to 97% are singletons and the top ten take 1.5% to 2%. The clonotype originates from a woman aged 18-35 years in good health and CMV-seropositive. Material: PBMCs. The rearrangement uses TRBV28 and TRBJ1-2; no definite D call. The CDR3 DNA reads TGTGCCAGCAGTTTCGGTCCGTCCTATGGCTACACCTTC. Protein product: CASSFGPSYGYTF.